These 10 T cell receptor beta chains came from one sample sequenced in a study of shared clonotypes between healthy human individuals. Profiled with immunoSEQ multiplex PCR; TCRdb holds only in-frame clones, not every one. The table has around 980,000 clones, approximately 80% seen once. Sample: memory CD4+ T cells from PBMCs. Noted subset: CD45RA-negative fraction. The receptors were gathered from a man aged 18-30 years in good health. Some clones in this sample may be carry-over from other donors' samples.

V and J are TRBV5-4 and TRBJ1-2; D not certain. The germline CDR1 and CDR2 sequences are SGHNT and YYREEE (reference sequence). The CDR3 contains 14 residues. V dropped 1 base and J dropped 1 base, with 8 bases sitting between them. The CDR3 DNA is TGTGCCAGCAGCTTGACAGAGATTAACTATGGCTACACCTTC. This encodes CASSLTEINYGYTF.

This clone has a single count. V is TRBV5-1 and J is TRBJ2-5; TRBD1 aligns across 8 bases. After removal of 0 bases from V and 1 base from J, the junction contained 2 bases not matched to a gene. The germline gives CDR1 SGHRS, CDR2 YFSETQ. This CDR3 contains 15 residues. The CDR3 reads CASSLVTGGQETQYF. The DNA for the CDR3 is TGCGCCAGCAGCTTGGTTACAGGGGGCCAAGAGACCCAGTACTTC.

The V call is TRBV7-5, the J call TRBJ1-1; no DNA check was done on the table's D call, TRBD1. TRBV7-5 is deemed a pseudogene. The CDR3 totals 12 residues. DNA of the CDR3: TGTGCCAGAACGGGACAGGGGGTTGAAGCTTTCTTT. This translates into CARTGQGVEAFF.

As for this clone: This sample includes further DNA sequences coding for the same CDR3. V usage is TRBV5-1 and J usage is TRBJ2-3, with D unresolved. The CDR3 is made up of 15 amino acids. Trimming removed 1 base from V and 2 bases from J, with 11 bases in between. Germline assignment: CDR1 SGHRS and CDR2 YFSETQ. The CDR3 bases are TGCGCCAGCAGCTTGCGGGCCGATTCCACAGATACGCAGTATTTT. This translates into CASSLRADSTDTQYF.

The chain has TRBV5-1 and TRBJ2-5; maybe TRBD2 (6 bases). Per the germline V gene, CDR1 is SGHRS and CDR2 is YFSETQ. The CDR3 loop spans 15 amino acids. Trimming shortened V by 4 bases and J by 1 base, and 14 bases separated the two germline ends. CDR3 residues: CASSGGLHVQETQYF. CDR3 sequence (DNA): TGCGCCAGCAGCGGAGGGTTACACGTCCAAGAGACCCAGTACTTC. The whole variable domain, remainder taken from reference TRBV5-1 and TRBJ2-5, is KAGVTQTPRYLIKTRGQQVTLSCSPISGHRSVSWYQQTPGQGLQFLFEYFSETQRNKGNFPGRFSGRQFSNSRSEMNVSTLELGDSALYLCASSGGLHVQETQYFGPGTRLLVL.

The chain links TRBV19 to TRBJ2-5; D ambiguous. CDR1 LNHDA and CDR2 SQIVND come from the germline V gene (reference sequence). The V end lost 5 bases, the J end lost 9 bases, and 13 bases lay between the germline ends. This CDR3 is 12 amino acids long. The CDR3 region is CASSLGRAPQYF. For the CDR3, the DNA is TGTGCCAGTAGTCTAGGACGGGCCCCCCAGTACTTC.

This clone has ten or more counts. V is TRBV4-3 and J is TRBJ2-2; D uncertain. V lost 2 bases, J lost 6 bases, and 10 bases lay in between. Germline CDR1 and CDR2: LGHNA and YSLEER. This CDR3 comprises 14 residues. The CDR3 region has the DNA TGCGCCAGCAGCCAAATGGCCCAGGCCGGGGAGCTGTTTTTT. This sequence encodes CASSQMAQAGELFF.

The chain employs TRBV7-9 and TRBJ2-7; D uncertain. Germline CDR1 reads SEHNR; CDR2 reads FQNEAQ (reference sequence). V lost 2 bases to trimming and J lost 1 base, with 15 bases between them. This CDR3 is 16 amino acids long. The CDR3 DNA reads TGTGCCAGCAGCTTATTGGTGTATGGGCAGTCCTACGAGCAGTACTTC. This codes for CASSLLVYGQSYEQYF. The whole variable domain, filled in from reference TRBV7-9 and TRBJ2-7, reads DTGVSQNPRHKITKRGQNVTFRCDPISEHNRLYWYRQTLGQGPEFLTYFQNEAQLEKSRLLSDRFSAERPKGSFSTLEIQRTEQGDSAMYLCASSLLVYGQSYEQYFGPGTRLTVT.

The gene calls are TRBV5-1 and TRBJ2-7, with TRBD2 matching 12 bases. Germline values: CDR1 SGHRS, CDR2 YFSETQ. This CDR3 comprises 17 residues. J gave up 1 base and V 0 bases, and 5 bases lay outside the gene matches. The CDR3 loop reads CASSLVSSGRASYEQYF. The CDR3 nucleotides are TGCGCCAGCAGCTTGGTGTCTAGCGGGAGGGCGTCCTACGAGCAGTACTTC.

In this sample, this clone turned up once. This chain links TRBV11-2 with TRBJ2-3; possibly TRBD1 for D (6 bases). CDR1 and CDR2 (germline): SGHAT, FQNNGV. V was pared by 8 bases and J by 8 bases, with 17 bases between. The CDR3 loop spans 13 amino acids. The CDR3 here is CASGGGPGSTQYF. The CDR3 nucleotides are TGTGCCAGCGGGGGCGGGCCCGGCTCTACGCAGTATTTT. Drawing the rest from reference TRBV11-2 and TRBJ2-3, the complete variable domain is EAGVAQSPRYKIIEKRQSVAFWCNPISGHATLYWYQQILGQGPKLLIQFQNNGVVDDSQLPKDRFSAERLKGVDSTLKIQPAKLEDSAVYLCASGGGPGSTQYFGPGTRLTVL.